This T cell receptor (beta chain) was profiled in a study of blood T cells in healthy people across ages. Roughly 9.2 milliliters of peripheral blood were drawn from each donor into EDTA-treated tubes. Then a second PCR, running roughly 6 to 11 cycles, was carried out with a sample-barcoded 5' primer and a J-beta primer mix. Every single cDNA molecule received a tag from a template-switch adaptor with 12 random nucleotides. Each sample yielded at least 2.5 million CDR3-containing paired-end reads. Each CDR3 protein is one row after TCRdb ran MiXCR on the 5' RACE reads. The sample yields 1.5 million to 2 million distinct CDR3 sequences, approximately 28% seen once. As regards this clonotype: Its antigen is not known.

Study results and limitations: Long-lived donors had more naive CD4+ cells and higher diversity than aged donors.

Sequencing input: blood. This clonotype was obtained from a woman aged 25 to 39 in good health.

The CDR3 protein is CASSSYLRENYTF. In DNA form, the CDR3 reads TGTGCCAGCAGCTCCTACCTCAGGGAGAACTACACCTTC. This chain joins TRBV7-3 and TRBJ1-2; D may be TRBD1 (5 bases). Germline lookup yields CDR1 SGHTA and CDR2 FQGTGA. Trimming left V 4 bases short and J 10 bases short, with 16 bases between. CDR3 size: 13 residues.